This T cell receptor (beta chain) came from a study of low-dose radiotherapy and immunotherapy resistance in tumors. Whole-study context: Cohort 1 was given 0.5 Gy per fraction every 2 weeks, for 6.5 Gy total. Every six weeks patients received intravenous ipilimumab 1 mg/kg, and every two weeks they received intravenous nivolumab 240 mg.

Alpha- and beta-chain coverage of first-strand cDNA came from TRAV- and TRBV-specific primers. The authors ran 15 to 25 PCR cycles to amplify TCRs with a constant-region primer and V-primer adapter. The mRNA that was isolated underwent amplification by in vitro transcription. TCRdb processed the reads anew with MiXCR; each CDR3 protein has one entry. In the table there are over 70,000 distinct CDR3 sequences, more than 25% of which are singletons. Germline V CDR1 and CDR2: MNHEY, SVGEGT. The CDR3 totals 17 residues. J lost 4 bases, V lost 6 bases, and 16 bases had no gene match. The time point denotes: before trial treatment.

This TCR derives from a female donor with ovarian cancer. The source was PBMCs, collected before treatment. The chain has TRBV6-2 or TRBV6-3 and TRBJ1-1; 8 bases are a match to TRBD1. The CDR3 here is CASSEPTGDGGGTEAFF. CDR3 in DNA: TGTGCCAGCAGCGAGCCGACAGGGGACGGGGGGGGCACTGAAGCTTTCTTT.